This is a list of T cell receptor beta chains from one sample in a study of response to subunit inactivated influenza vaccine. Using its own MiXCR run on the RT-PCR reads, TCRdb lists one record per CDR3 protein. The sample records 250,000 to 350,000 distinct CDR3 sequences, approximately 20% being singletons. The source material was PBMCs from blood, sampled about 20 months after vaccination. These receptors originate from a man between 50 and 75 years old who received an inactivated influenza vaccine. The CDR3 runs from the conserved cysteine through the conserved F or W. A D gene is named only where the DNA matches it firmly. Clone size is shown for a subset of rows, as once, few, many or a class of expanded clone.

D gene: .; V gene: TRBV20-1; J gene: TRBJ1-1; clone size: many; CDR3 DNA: TGCAGTGCTAGAGATCAAGGTTCCAACACTGAAGCTTTCTTT; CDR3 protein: CSARDQGSNTEAFF
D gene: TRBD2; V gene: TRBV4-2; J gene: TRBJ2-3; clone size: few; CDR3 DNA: TGTGCCAGCAGCGAGGGACTAGCGGGCACAGATACGCAGTATTTT; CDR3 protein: CASSEGLAGTDTQYF
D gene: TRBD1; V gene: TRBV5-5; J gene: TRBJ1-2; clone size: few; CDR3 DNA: TGTGCCAGCAGCGCCGGGACAGGGGGAAGTGGCTACACCTTC; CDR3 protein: CASSAGTGGSGYTF
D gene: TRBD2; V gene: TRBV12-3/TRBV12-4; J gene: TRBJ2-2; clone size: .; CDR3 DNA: TGTGCCAGCATCCGGGGGGGGGGTTTTACCGGGGAGCTGTTTTTT; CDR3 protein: CASIRGGGFTGELFF
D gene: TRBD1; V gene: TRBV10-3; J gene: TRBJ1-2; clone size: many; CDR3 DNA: TGTGCCATCAGCGCGGACAGGGGGCCAGGCTACACCTTC; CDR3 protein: CAISADRGPGYTF
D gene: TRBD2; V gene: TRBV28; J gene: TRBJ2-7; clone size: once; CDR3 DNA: TGTGCCAGCACCCCAGCGGGGGAAAACTACGAGCAGTACTTC; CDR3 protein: CASTPAGENYEQYF
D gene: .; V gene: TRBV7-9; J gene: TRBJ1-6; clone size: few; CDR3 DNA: TGTGCCAGCAGCCTAACGGGGGGCACCTATAATTCACCCCTCCACTTT; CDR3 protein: CASSLTGGTYNSPLHF
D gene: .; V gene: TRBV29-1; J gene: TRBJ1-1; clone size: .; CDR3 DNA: TGCAGCGCCATGGACGGCGGGAACACTGAAGCTTTCTTT; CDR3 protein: CSAMDGGNTEAFF
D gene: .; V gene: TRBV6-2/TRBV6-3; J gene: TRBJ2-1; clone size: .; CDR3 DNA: TGTGCCAGCAGCCCGGACTGGGGCTCCTACAATGAGCAGTTCTTC; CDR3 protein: CASSPDWGSYNEQFF
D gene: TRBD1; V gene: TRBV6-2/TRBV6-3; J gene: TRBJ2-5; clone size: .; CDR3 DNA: TGTGCCAGCAGATTTTTACAGGGGAAGGAGACCCAGTACTTC; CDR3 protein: CASRFLQGKETQYF
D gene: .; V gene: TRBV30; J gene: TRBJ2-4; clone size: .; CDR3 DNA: TGTGCCTGGAGGGGAATAGCCAAAAACATTCAGTACTTC; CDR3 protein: CAWRGIAKNIQYF
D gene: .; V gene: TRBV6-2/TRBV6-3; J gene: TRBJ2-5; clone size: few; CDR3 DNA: TGTGCCAGCAGTTACGTTTCCTTAGGAGAGACCCAGTACTTC; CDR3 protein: CASSYVSLGETQYF
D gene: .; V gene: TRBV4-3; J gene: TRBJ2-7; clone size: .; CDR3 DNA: TGCGCCAGCAGCCAAGATGCAGGGATGACCTACGAGCAGTACTTC; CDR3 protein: CASSQDAGMTYEQYF
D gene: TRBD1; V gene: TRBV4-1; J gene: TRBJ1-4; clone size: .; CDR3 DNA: TGCGCCAGCAGCCAAGACCCAGGCGACAGGGGGAATGAAAAACTGTTTTTT; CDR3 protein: CASSQDPGDRGNEKLFF
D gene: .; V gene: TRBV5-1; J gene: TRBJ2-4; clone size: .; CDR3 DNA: TGCGCCAGCAGGGGACAAGCCAAAAACATTCAGTACTTC; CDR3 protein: CASRGQAKNIQYF
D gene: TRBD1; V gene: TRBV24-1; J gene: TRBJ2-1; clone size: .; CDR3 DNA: TGTGCCACCAGTGACAGCTCCGGGACAGGGTTTTGGAATGAGCAGTTCTTC; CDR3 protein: CATSDSSGTGFWNEQFF
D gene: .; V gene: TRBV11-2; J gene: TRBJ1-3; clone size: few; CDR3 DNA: TGTGCCAGCAGCTTAGATACCAGCCCCCTTGGAAACACCATATATTTT; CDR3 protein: CASSLDTSPLGNTIYF
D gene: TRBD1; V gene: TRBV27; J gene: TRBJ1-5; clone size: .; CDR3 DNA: TGTGCCAGCAGTTTATCCAGGAGACAGGGGTGGGATCAGCCCCAGCATTTT; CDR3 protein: CASSLSRRQGWDQPQHF
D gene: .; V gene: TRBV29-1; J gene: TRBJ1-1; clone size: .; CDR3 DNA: TGCAGCGTAGTCAAAACTGTCACTGAAGCTTTCTTT; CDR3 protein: CSVVKTVTEAFF
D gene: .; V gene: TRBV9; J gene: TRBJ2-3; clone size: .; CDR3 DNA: TGTGCCAGCAGCGTAGGGTTAATAACGACAGATACGCAGTATTTT; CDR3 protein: CASSVGLITTDTQYF
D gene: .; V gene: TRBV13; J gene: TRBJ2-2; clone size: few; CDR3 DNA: TGTGCCAGCAGCTTAGTATCCTCCACCGGGGAGCTGTTTTTT; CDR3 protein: CASSLVSSTGELFF
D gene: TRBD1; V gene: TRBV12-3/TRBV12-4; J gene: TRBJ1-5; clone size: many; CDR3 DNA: TGTGCCAGCAGTTTAGACAGGGGCATTCAGCCCCAGCATTTT; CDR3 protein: CASSLDRGIQPQHF
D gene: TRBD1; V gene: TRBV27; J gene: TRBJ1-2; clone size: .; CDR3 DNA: TGTGCCAGCAGTCGTTGGGGACAGGACTACAACTATGGCTACACCTTC; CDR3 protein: CASSRWGQDYNYGYTF
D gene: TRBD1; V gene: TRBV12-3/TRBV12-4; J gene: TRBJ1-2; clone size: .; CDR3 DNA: TGTGCCAGCAGCTCGAGCCCCTCCGGGACAGGGGATGGCTACACCTTC; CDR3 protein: CASSSSPSGTGDGYTF
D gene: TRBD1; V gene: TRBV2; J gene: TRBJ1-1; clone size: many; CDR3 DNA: TGTGCCAGCAGTGTAATGGGACAGAAAGTGAACACTGAAGCTTTCTTT; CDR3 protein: CASSVMGQKVNTEAFF
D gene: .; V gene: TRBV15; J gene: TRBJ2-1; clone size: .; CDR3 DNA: TGTGCCACCAGCAGAGATCTTCTGAGCACCTACAATGAGCAGTTCTTC; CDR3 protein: CATSRDLLSTYNEQFF
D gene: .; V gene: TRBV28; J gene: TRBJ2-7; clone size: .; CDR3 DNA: TGTGCCAGCAGTTTATTCCCCCAGGGTAGAGGCGAGCAGTACTTC; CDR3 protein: CASSLFPQGRGEQYF
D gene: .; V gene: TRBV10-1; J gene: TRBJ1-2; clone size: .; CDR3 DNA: TGCGCCAGCAGTGAAGGGTCCTATGGCTACACCTTC; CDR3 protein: CASSEGSYGYTF
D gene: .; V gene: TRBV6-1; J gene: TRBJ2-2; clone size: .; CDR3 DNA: TGTGCCAGCAACCTCCAGGTCGCGAACACCGGGGAGCTGTTTTTT; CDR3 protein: CASNLQVANTGELFF
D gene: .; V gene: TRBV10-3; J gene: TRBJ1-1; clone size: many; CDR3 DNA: TGTGCCATCAGTGGAGGCGTGAGACAGAAGAACACTGAAGCTTTCTTT; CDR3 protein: CAISGGVRQKNTEAFF
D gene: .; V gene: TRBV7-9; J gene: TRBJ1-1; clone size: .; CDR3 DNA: TGTGCCAGCAGCTTAGGTGGGACATTAAAGGAATGGGGAGCTTTCTTT; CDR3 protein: CASSLGGTLKEWGAFF
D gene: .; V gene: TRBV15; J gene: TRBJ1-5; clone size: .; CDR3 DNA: TGTGCCACCAGCAGAGATCCGACTAGCAATCAGCCCCAGCATTTT; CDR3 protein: CATSRDPTSNQPQHF
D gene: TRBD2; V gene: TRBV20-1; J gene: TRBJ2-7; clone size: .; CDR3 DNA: TGCAGTGCTCCATTAGCGGGGCGCTACGAGCAGTACTTC; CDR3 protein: CSAPLAGRYEQYF
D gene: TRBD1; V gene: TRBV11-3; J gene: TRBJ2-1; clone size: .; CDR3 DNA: TGTGCCAGCAGCAAAATGACAGGGGATGAGCAGTTCTTC; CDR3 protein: CASSKMTGDEQFF
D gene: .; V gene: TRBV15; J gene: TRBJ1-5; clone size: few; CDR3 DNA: TGTGCCACCAGCAGGGGGGGGGTACTCCAGCCCCAGCATTTT; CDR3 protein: CATSRGGVLQPQHF
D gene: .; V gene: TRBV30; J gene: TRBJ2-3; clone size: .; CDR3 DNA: TGTGCCTGGATTCCGGCGAACACAGATACGCAGTATTTT; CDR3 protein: CAWIPANTDTQYF
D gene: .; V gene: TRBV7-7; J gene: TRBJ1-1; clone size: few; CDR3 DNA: TGTGCTAGCAGCTCTTCTAAGAACACTGAAGCTTTCTTT; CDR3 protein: CASSSSKNTEAFF
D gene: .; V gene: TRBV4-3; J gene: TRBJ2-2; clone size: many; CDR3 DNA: TGCGCCAGCAGCCAAACAGTTTTCACCGGGGAGCTGTTTTTT; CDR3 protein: CASSQTVFTGELFF
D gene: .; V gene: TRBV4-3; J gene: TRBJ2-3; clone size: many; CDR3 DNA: TGCGCCTCAAGTGGAGCAGGACTCACAGATACGCAGTATTTT; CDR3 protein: CASSGAGLTDTQYF
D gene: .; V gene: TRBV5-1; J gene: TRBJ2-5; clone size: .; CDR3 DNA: TGCGCCAGCAGCTTGCGGCAGGGCAACCAAGAGACCCAGTACTTC; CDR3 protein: CASSLRQGNQETQYF
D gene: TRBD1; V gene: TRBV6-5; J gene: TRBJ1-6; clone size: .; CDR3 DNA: TGTGCCAGCAGTTACTCGGGACAGGGGGTAGGATCACCCCTCCACTTT; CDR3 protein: CASSYSGQGVGSPLHF
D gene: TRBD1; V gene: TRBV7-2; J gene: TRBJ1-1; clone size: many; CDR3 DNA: TGTGCCAGCAGCTTATTGACAGGGGGAATGGGCACTGAAGCTTTCTTT; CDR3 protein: CASSLLTGGMGTEAFF
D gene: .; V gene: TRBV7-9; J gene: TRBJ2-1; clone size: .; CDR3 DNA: TGTGCCAGCAGCCCCCCTCTCTACAATGAGCAGTTCTTC; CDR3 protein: CASSPPLYNEQFF
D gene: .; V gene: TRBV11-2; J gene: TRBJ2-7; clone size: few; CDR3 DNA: TGTGCCAGCACCGAGGGTACCTACGAGCAGTACTTC; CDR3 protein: CASTEGTYEQYF
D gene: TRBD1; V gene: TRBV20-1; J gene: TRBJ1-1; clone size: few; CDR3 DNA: TGCAGTGCTAGACAGGGGGCGTCCTCTGAAGCTTTCTTT; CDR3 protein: CSARQGASSEAFF
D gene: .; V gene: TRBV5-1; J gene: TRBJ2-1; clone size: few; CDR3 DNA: TGCGCCAGCCGGGAGCGGTCCTACAATGAGCAGTTCTTC; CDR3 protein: CASRERSYNEQFF
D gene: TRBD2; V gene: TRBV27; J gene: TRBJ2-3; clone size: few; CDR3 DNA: TGTGCCAGCAGTTTATACGGGGGGGCCGGCACAGATACGCAGTATTTT; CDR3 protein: CASSLYGGAGTDTQYF
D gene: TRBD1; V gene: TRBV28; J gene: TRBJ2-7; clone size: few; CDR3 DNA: TGTGCCAGCAGGCGGGGACAGGGGCTGCTCTACGAGCAGTACTTC; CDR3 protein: CASRRGQGLLYEQYF